This T cell receptor (beta chain) was sequenced in a study of PD-1 blockade in classical Hodgkin lymphoma. Assay used: immunoSEQ multiplex PCR; TCRdb lists only in-frame clones, some missing. The profile shows over 75,000 clones, about nine tenths of them singletons. Time point specified: cycle 4 day 1 (C4D1), after about 6 weeks of nivolumab. Each and every patient relapsed after autologous stem cell transplantation, and patients got differing brentuximab vedotin exposure. Progressive disease, partial response or complete response was each patient's best response. Trimming took 2 bases from V and 7 from J; bases not matched to a gene: 8. Germline loops: CDR1 SEHNR, CDR2 FQNEAQ (reference sequence). This CDR3 contains 16 residues. General study findings and limits: A reduction in baseline TCR diversity was reportedly seen in newly diagnosed patients relative to healthy donors.

On this clone: Its antigen is still unknown.

Sequencing used peripheral blood mononuclear cells (PBMCs), obtained before the fourth cycle of nivolumab. The gene calls are TRBV7-9 and TRBJ1-5, with 10 bases that match TRBD1. This clonotype was obtained from a human donor with classical Hodgkin lymphoma. CDR3 DNA sequence: TGTGCCAGCAGCTTAACTTCGGGACAGGGGTCACAGCCCCAGCATTTT. It specifies CASSLTSGQGSQPQHF.